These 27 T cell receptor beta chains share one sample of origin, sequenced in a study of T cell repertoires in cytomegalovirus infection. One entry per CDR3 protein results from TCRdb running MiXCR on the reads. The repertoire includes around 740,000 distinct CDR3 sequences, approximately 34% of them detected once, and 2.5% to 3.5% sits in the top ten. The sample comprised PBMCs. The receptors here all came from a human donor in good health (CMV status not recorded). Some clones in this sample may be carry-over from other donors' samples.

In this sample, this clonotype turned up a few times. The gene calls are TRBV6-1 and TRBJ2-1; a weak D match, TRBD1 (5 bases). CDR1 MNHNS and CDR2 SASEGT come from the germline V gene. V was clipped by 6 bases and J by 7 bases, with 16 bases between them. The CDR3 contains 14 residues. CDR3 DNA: TGTGCCAGCAGCCGACAGTCTGGTGGGAATGAGCAGTTCTTC. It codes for CASSRQSGGNEQFF.

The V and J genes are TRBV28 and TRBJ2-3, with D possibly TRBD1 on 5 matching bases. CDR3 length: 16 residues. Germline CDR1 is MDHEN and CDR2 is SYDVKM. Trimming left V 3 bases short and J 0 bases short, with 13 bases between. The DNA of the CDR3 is TGTGCCAGCAGTTTGGTCAGGGCATTGAGCACAGATACGCAGTATTTT. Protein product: CASSLVRALSTDTQYF. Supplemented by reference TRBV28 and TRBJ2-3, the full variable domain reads DVKVTQSSRYLVKRTGEKVFLECVQDMDHENMFWYRQDPGLGLRLIYFSYDVKMKEKGDIPEGYSVSREKKERFSLILESASTNQTSMYLCASSLVRALSTDTQYFGPGTRLTVL.

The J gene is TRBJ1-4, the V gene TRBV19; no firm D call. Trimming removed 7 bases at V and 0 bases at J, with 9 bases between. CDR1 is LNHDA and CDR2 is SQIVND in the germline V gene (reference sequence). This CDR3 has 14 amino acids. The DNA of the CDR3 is TGTGCCAGTACCCCAGTGGCAACTAATGAAAAACTGTTTTTT. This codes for CASTPVATNEKLFF.

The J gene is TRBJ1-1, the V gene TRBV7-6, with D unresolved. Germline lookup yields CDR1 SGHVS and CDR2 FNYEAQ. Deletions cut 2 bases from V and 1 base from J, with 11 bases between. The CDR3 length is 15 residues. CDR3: CASSLSQIPNTEAFF. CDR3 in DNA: TGTGCCAGCAGCTTATCCCAAATTCCGAACACTGAAGCTTTCTTT.

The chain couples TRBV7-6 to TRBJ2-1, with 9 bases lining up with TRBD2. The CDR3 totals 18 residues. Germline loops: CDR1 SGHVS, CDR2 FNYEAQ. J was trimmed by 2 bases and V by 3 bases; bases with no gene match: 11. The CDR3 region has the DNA TGTGCCAGCAGCTTTTCCCTTCGACTAGCGGCTACCTACAATGAGCAGTTCTTC. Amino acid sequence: CASSFSLRLAATYNEQFF.

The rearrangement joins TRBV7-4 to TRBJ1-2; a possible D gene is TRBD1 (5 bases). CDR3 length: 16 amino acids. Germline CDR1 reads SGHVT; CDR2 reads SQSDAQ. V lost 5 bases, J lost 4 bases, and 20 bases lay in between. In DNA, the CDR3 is TGTGCCAGCAGCCCCCTAGGGGCAGCCGAACTCTATGGCTACACCTTC. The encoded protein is CASSPLGAAELYGYTF.

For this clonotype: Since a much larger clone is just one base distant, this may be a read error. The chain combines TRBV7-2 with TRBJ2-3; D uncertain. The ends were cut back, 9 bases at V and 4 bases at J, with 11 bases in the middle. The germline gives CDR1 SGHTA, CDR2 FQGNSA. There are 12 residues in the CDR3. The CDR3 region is CARSTHPDTQYF. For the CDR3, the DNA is TGTGCCAGGAGCACTCACCCAGATACGCAGTATTTT.

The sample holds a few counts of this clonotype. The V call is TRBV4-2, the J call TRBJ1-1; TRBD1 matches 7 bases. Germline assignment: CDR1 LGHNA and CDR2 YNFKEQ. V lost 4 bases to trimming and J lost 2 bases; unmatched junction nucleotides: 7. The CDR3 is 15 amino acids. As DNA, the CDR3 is TGTGCCAGCAGCCTAGTCCGGGACAGAAACACTGAAGCTTTCTTT. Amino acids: CASSLVRDRNTEAFF.

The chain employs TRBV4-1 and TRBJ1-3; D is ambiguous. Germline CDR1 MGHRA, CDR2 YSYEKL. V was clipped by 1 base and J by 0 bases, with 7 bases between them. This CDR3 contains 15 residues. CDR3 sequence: CASSQGSISGNTIYF. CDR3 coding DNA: TGCGCCAGCAGCCAAGGCTCGATCTCTGGAAACACCATATATTTT.

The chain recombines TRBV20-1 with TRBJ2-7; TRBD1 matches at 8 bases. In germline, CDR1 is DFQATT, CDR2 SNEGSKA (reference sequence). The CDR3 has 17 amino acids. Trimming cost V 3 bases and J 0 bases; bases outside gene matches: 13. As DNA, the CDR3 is TGCAGTGCTAGCCATCTAACCCCAGGGGGCGCCTCCTACGAGCAGTACTTC. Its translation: CSASHLTPGGASYEQYF.

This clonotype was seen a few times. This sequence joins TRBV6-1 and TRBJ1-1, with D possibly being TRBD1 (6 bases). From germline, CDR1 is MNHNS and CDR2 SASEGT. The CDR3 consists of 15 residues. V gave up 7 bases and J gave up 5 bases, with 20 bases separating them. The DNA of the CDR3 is TGTGCCAGCACGCCGGGGCCAGGGGCGGCTACTGAAGCTTTCTTT. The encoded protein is CASTPGPGAATEAFF.

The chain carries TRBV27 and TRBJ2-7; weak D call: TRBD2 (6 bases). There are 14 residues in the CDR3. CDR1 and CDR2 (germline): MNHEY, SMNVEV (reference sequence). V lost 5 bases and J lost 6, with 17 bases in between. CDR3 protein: CASSPGTVRGEQYF. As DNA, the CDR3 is TGTGCCAGCAGTCCCGGGACTGTTCGGGGCGAGCAGTACTTC.

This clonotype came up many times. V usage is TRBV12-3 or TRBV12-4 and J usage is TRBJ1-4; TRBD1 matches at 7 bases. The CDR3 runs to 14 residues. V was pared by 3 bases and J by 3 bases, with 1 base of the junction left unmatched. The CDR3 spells CASSFGTANEKLFF. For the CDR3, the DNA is TGTGCCAGCAGTTTTGGGACAGCTAATGAAAAACTGTTTTTT.

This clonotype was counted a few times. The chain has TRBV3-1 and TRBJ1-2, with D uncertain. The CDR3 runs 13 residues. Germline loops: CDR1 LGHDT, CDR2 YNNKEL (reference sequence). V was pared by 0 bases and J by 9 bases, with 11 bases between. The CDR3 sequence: CASSQDLGDRYTF. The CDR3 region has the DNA TGTGCCAGCAGCCAAGATCTCGGCGATCGCTACACCTTC.

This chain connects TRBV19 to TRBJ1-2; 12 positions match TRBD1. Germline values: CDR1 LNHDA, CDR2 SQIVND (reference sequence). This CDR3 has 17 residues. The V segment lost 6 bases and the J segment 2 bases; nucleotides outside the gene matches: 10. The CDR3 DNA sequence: TGTGCCAGTAGGCAACCGGGACAGGGGGCAAAGAACTATGGCTACACCTTC. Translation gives CASRQPGQGAKNYGYTF.

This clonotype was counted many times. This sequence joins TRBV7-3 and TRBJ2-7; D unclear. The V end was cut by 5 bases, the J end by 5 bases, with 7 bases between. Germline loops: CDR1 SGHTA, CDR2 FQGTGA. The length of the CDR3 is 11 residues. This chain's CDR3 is CASSPLHEQYF. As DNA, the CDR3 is TGTGCCAGCAGCCCCCTCCACGAGCAGTACTTC.

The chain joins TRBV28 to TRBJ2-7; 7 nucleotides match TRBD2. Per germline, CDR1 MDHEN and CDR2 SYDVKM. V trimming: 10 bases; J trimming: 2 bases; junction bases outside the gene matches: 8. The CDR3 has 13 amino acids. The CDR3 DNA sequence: TGTGCCAACAGCCGCGGGAGCGCCTACGAGCAGTACTTC. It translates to CANSRGSAYEQYF.

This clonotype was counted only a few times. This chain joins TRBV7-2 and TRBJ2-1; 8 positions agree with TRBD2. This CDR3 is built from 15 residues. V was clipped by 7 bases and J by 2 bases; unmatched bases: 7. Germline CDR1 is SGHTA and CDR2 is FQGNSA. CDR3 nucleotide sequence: TGTGCCAGCAACTCGGGGGGGGGGGCCTACAATGAGCAGTTCTTC. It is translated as CASNSGGGAYNEQFF.

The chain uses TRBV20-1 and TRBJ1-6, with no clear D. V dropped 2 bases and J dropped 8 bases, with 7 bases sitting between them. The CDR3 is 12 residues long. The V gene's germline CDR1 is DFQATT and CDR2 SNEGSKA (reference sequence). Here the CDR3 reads CSARNFDSPLHF. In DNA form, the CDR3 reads TGCAGTGCTAGAAACTTTGATTCACCCCTCCACTTT.

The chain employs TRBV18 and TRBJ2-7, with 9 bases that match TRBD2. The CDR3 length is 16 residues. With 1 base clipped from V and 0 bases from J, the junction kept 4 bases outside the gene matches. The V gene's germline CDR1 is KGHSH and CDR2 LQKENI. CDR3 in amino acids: CASSPRSGGNSYEQYF. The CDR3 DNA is TGTGCCAGCTCACCACGAAGCGGGGGGAACTCCTACGAGCAGTACTTC.

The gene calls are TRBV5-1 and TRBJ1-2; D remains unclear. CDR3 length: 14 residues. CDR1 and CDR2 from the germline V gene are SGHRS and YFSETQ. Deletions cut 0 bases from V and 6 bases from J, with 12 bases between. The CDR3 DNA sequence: TGCGCCAGCAGCTTGGATCTGTCCCCCAATGGCTACACCTTC. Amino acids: CASSLDLSPNGYTF.

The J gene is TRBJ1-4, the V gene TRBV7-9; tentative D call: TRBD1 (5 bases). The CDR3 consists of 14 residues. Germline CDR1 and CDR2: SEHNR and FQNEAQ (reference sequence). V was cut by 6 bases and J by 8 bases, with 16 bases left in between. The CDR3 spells CASRAGASNEKLFF. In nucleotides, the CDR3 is TGTGCCAGCAGGGCCGGGGCCAGTAACGAAAAACTGTTTTTT.

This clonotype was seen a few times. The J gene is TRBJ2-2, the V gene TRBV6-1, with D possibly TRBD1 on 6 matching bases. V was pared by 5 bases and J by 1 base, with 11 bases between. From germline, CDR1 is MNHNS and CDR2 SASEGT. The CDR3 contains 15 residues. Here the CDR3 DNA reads TGTGCCAGCAGTACACCGGGACAGAACACCGGGGAGCTGTTTTTT. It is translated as CASSTPGQNTGELFF.

The CDR3 sequence: CASSRSPTETQYF. DNA for the CDR3: TGTGCCAGCAGCCGGTCCCCAACGGAGACCCAGTACTTC. This sequence joins TRBV11-3 and TRBJ2-5; D gene ambiguous. Trimming removed 5 bases from V and 5 bases from J, with 12 bases in between. Germline CDR1 reads SGHNT; CDR2 reads YENEEA. CDR3 length: 13 amino acids.

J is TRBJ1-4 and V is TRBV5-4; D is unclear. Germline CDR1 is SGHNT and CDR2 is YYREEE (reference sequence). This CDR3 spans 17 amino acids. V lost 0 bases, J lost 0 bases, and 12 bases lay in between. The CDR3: CASSLGGLLATNEKLFF. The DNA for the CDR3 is TGTGCCAGCAGCTTGGGCGGACTTCTTGCAACTAATGAAAAACTGTTTTTT.

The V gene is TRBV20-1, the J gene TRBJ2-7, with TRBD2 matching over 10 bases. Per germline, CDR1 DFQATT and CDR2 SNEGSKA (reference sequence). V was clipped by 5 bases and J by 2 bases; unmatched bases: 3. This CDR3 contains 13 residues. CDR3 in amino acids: CSASSGGPYEQYF. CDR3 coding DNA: TGCAGTGCTTCTAGCGGGGGCCCCTACGAGCAGTACTTC.

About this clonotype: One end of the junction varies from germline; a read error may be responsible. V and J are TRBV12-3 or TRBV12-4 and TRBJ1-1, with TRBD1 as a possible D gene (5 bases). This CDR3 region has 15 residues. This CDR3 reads CASSTAGTSWTEDFF. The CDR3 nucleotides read TGTGCCAGCAGTACCGCGGGGACTTCGTGGACTGAAGATTTCTTT.